These 9 T cell receptor beta chains were all obtained from the same sample, sequenced in a study of cytomegalovirus exposure and HLA in healthy donors. PCR amplification relied on 60 Vbeta primers (plus 13 Jbeta primers). Assay: immunoSEQ multiplex PCR; the TCRdb copy retains only in-frame clones and omits some. The table records 90,000 to 100,000 clones, about 74% of them present only once. Sample: PBMCs. The receptors were gathered from a male donor in good health and CMV-seronegative.

The rearrangement links TRBV4-2 to TRBJ1-4; a possible D gene is TRBD1 (5 bases). The CDR3 is made up of 16 amino acids. V was cut by 4 bases and J by 0 bases, with 12 bases left in between. In germline, CDR1 is LGHNA, CDR2 YNFKEQ. For the CDR3, the DNA is TGTGCCAGCAGCCGGACGGGGGGGGCAACTAATGAAAAACTGTTTTTT. Protein sequence: CASSRTGGATNEKLFF.

This clone was seen once. V gene TRBV4-1 combines with J gene TRBJ1-5, with a possible D match to TRBD1 (5 bases). This CDR3 is built from 17 residues. Germline V gene lookup returns CDR1 MGHRA and CDR2 YSYEKL. The ends were cut back, 0 bases at V and 0 bases at J, with 12 bases in the middle. DNA of the CDR3: TGCGCCAGCAGCCAAGAATGGAGGGACTATAGCAATCAGCCCCAGCATTTT. Residues: CASSQEWRDYSNQPQHF.

The V and J genes are TRBV11-2 and TRBJ1-1; D gene uncertain. The germline V gene encodes CDR1 SGHAT and CDR2 FQNNGV. This CDR3 comprises 14 residues. V dropped 1 base and J dropped 1 base, with 7 bases sitting between them. As DNA, the CDR3 is TGTGCCAGCAGCTTAGTGGCAGGGAACACTGAAGCTTTCTTT. Amino acid sequence: CASSLVAGNTEAFF.

Only one count was recorded for this clone. A read error may account for a junction end that differs from germline. The rearrangement uses TRBV5-6 and TRBJ1-4; a possible D gene is TRBD1 (5 bases). The CDR3 is made up of 14 amino acids. CDR1 SGHDT and CDR2 YYEEEE come from the germline V gene. The CDR3 DNA reads TGTGCCAGCAGGTTGGCAGGGTTTGGTGAAAAACTGTTTTTT. It translates to CASRLAGFGEKLFF.

This clone was seen more than once but under ten times. Relative to the germline gene, one junction end is altered; a read error may explain this. The chain carries TRBV7-8 and TRBJ1-1, with a tentative D call TRBD1 (6 bases). Germline loops: CDR1 SGHVS, CDR2 FQNEAQ. The CDR3 has 13 residues. The CDR3 region has the DNA TGTGCCAGCAGCTCCCCCATTACTACAGGGAGTCTCTTT. Translating it yields CASSSPITTGSLF.

The chain uses TRBV5-1 and TRBJ1-5, with 7 bases fitting TRBD1. V gave up 1 base and J gave up 0 bases; unmatched junction bases: 10. Germline V lookup: CDR1 SGHRS, CDR2 YFSETQ. This CDR3 comprises 18 residues. The CDR3 DNA reads TGCGCCAGCAGCTTGTCGAGACAGGGCCCAAATAGCAATCAGCCCCAGCATTTT. This sequence encodes CASSLSRQGPNSNQPQHF.

The chain has TRBV7-3 and TRBJ2-3; D unclear. Germline V gene data show CDR1 as SGHTA and CDR2 as FQGTGA. The CDR3 has 19 amino acids. Trimming took off 1 base at V and 2 bases at J, with 22 bases between the two ends. CDR3 amino acids: CASSLKARLPIGATDTQYF. As DNA, the CDR3 is TGTGCCAGCAGCTTAAAAGCCAGGCTCCCTATAGGCGCCACAGATACGCAGTATTTT.

The chain employs TRBV7-2 and TRBJ2-6; TRBD1 is a possible D gene (5 bases). Trimming removed 1 base at V and 2 bases at J, with 12 bases between. The CDR3 extends over 17 amino acids. Germline CDR1 is SGHTA and CDR2 is FQGNSA. The CDR3 nucleotides are TGTGCCAGCAGCTTAGGGGGCAGGGCTACTGGGGCCAACGTCCTGACTTTC. Translation gives CASSLGGRATGANVLTF.

The chain employs TRBV29-1 and TRBJ2-3; 9 bases are shared with TRBD2. Trimming removed 4 bases from V and 2 bases from J; junction bases left unmatched: 13. Germline loops: CDR1 SQVTM, CDR2 ANQGSEA. This CDR3 comprises 17 residues. As DNA, the CDR3 is TGCAGCGTTGGGGGACTTTTAGCGGGAGCGTACACAGATACGCAGTATTTT. Translation: CSVGGLLAGAYTDTQYF.